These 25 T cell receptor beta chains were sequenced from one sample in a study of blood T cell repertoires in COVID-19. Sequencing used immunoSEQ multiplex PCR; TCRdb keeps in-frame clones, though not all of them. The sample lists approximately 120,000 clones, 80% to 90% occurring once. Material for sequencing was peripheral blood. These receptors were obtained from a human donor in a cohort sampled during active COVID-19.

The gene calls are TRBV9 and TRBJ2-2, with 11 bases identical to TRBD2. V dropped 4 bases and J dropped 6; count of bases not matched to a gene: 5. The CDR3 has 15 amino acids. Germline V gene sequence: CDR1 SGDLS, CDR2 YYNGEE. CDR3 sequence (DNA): TGTGCCAGCAGCCCCCGGACTAGCGGGCCCGGGGAGCTGTTTTTT. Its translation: CASSPRTSGPGELFF.

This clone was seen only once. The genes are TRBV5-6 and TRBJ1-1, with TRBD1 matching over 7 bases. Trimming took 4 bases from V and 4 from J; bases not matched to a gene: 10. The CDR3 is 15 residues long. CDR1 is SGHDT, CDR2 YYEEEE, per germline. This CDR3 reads CASSPSTGAGTEAFF. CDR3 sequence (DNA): TGTGCCAGCAGCCCTTCAACAGGGGCGGGCACTGAAGCTTTCTTT.

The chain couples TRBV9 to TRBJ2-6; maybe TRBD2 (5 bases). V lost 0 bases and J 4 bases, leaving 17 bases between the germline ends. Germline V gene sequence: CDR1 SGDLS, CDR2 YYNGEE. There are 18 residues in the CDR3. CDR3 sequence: CASSVGAGGSGGANVLTF. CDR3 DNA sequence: TGTGCCAGCAGCGTAGGGGCTGGCGGCTCGGGAGGGGCCAACGTCCTGACTTTC. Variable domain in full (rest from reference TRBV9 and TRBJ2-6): DSGVTQTPKHLITATGQRVTLRCSPRSGDLSVYWYQQSLDQGLQFLIQYYNGEERAKGNILERFSAQQFPDLHSELNLSSLELGDSALYFCASSVGAGGSGGANVLTFGAGSRLTVL.

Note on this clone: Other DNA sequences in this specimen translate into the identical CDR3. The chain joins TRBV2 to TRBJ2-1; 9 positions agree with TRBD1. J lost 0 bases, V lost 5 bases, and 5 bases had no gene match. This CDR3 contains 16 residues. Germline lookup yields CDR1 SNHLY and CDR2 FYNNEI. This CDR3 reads CASSLGTGSSYNEQFF. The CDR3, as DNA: TGTGCCAGCAGTCTCGGGACAGGGAGCTCCTACAATGAGCAGTTCTTC.

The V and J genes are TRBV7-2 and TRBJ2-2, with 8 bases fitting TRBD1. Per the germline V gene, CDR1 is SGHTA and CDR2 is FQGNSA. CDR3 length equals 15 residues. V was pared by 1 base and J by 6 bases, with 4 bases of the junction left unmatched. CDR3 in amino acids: CASSLGTGYAGELFF. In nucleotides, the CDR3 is TGTGCCAGCAGCTTAGGGACAGGGTATGCCGGGGAGCTGTTTTTT.

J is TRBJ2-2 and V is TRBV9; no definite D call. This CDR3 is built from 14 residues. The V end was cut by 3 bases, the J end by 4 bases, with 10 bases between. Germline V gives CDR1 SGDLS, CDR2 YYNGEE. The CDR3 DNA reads TGTGCCAGCAGCGAGTTTCGTAGCACCGGGGAGCTGTTTTTT. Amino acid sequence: CASSEFRSTGELFF.

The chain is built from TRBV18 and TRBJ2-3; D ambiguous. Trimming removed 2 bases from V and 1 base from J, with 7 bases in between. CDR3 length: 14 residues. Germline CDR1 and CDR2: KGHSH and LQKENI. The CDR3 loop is CASSPGGGTDTQYF. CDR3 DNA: TGTGCCAGCTCACCAGGCGGAGGCACAGATACGCAGTATTTT.

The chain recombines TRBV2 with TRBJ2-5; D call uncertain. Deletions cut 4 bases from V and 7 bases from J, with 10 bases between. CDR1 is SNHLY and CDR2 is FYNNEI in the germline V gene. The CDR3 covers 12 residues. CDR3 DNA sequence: TGTGCCAGCAGTGGTAACCAGGTGACCCAGTACTTC. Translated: CASSGNQVTQYF.

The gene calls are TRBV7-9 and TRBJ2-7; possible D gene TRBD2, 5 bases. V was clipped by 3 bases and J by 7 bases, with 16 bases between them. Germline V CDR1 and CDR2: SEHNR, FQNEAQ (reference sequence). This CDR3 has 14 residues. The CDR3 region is CASSFGGAGNEQYF. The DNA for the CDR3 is TGTGCCAGCAGCTTTGGCGGAGCCGGGAATGAGCAGTACTTC.

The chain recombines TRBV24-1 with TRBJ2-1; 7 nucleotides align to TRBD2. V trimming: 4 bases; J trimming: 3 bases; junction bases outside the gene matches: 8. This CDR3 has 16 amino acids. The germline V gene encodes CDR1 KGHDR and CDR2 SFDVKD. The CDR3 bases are TGTGCCACCAGTGACCCCCGTGGGGGGGACTACAATGAGCAGTTCTTC. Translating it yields CATSDPRGGDYNEQFF.

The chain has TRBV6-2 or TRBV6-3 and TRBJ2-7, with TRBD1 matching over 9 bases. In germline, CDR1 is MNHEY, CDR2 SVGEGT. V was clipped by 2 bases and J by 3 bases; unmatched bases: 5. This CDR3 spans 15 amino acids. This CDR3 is CASSYPGQGRYEQYF. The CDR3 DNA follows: TGTGCCAGCAGTTACCCCGGACAGGGGCGCTACGAGCAGTACTTC.

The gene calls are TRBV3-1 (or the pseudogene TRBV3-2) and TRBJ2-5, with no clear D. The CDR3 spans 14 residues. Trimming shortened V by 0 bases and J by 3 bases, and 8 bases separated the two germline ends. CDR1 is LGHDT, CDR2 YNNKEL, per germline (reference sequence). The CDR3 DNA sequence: TGTGCCAGCAGCCAAGACTGGGCAGAAGAGACCCAGTACTTC. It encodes CASSQDWAEETQYF.

CDR3 sequence: CAIRGNQGRGAFF. The CDR3 DNA reads as TGTGCCATCAGGGGAAATCAGGGAAGGGGAGCTTTCTTT. This sequence joins TRBV10-3 and TRBJ1-1, with a tentative D call TRBD1 (5 bases). The CDR3 covers 13 residues. The V end was cut by 6 bases, the J end by 10 bases, with 18 bases between. The germline gives CDR1 ENHRY, CDR2 SYGVKD.

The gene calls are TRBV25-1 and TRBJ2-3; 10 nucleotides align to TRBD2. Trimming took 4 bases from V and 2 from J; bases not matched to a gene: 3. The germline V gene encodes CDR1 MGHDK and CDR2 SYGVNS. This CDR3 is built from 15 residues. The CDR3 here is CASSVLAGHTDTQYF. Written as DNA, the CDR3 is TGTGCCAGCAGTGTACTAGCGGGGCACACAGATACGCAGTATTTT.

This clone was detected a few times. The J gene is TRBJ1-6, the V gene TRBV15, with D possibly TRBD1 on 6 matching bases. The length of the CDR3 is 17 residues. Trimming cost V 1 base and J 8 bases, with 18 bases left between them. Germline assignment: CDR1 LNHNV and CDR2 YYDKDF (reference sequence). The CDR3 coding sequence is TGTGCCACCAGCAGAGGTCGGGGGGCAAGGCGGGATTCACCCCTCCACTTT. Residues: CATSRGRGARRDSPLHF. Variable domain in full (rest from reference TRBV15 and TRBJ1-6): DAMVIQNPRYQVTQFGKPVTLSCSQTLNHNVMYWYQQKSSQAPKLLFHYYDKDFNNEADTPDNFQSRRPNTSFCFLDIRSPGLGDTAMYLCATSRGRGARRDSPLHFGNGTRLTVT.

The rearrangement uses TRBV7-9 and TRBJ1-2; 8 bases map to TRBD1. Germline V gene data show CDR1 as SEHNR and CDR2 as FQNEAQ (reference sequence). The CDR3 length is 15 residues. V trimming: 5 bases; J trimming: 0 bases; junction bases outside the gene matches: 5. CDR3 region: CASSDRQGSNYGYTF. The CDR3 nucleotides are TGTGCCAGCAGCGACCGACAGGGGTCTAACTATGGCTACACCTTC.

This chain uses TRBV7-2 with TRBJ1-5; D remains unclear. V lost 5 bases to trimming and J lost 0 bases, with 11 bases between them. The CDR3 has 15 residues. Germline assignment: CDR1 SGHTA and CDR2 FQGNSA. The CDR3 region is CASSRGWNSNQPQHF. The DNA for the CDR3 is TGTGCCAGCAGCCGCGGATGGAATAGCAATCAGCCCCAGCATTTT.

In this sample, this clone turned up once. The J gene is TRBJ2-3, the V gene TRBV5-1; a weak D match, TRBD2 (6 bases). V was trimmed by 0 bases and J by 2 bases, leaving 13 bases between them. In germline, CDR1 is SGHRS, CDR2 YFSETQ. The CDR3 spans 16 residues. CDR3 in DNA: TGCGCCAGCAGCTTGGGAGCAGGGACTTACACAGATACGCAGTATTTT. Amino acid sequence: CASSLGAGTYTDTQYF.

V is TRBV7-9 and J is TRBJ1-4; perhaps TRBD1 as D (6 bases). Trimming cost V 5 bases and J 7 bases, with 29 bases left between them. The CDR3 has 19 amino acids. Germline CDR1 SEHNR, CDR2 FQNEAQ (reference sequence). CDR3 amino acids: CASSPLPSGTPFGGEKLFF. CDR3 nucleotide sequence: TGTGCCAGCAGCCCGCTCCCGTCCGGGACACCCTTTGGGGGTGAAAAACTGTTTTTT.

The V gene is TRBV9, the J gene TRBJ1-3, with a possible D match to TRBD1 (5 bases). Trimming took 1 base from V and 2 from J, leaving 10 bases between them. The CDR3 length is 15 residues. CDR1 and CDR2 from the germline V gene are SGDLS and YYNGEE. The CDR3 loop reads CASSVLGGPGNTIYF. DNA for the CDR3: TGTGCCAGCAGCGTATTGGGGGGTCCTGGAAACACCATATATTTT.

CDR3 protein: CSVKLLTGGSGELFF. DNA of the CDR3: TGCAGCGTGAAACTCCTGACAGGGGGATCCGGGGAGCTGTTTTTT. The chain joins TRBV29-1 to TRBJ2-2, with 9 bases fitting TRBD1. With 6 bases clipped from V and 6 bases from J, the junction kept 11 bases outside the gene matches. Germline V lookup: CDR1 SQVTM, CDR2 ANQGSEA. There are 15 residues in the CDR3.

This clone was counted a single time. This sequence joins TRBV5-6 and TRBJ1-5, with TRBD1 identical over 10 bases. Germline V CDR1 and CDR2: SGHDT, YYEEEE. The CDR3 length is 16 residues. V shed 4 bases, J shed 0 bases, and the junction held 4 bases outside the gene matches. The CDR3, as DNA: TGTGCCAGCAGCAGAGGGACAGGGGATAGCAATCAGCCCCAGCATTTT. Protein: CASSRGTGDSNQPQHF. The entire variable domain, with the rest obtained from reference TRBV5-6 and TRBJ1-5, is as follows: DAGVTQSPTHLIKTRGQQVTLRCSPKSGHDTVSWYQQALGQGPQFIFQYYEEEERQRGNFPDRFSGHQFPNYSSELNVNALLLGDSALYLCASSRGTGDSNQPQHFGDGTRLSIL.

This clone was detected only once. The chain's CDR3 is CASSLRGRNTEAFF. The CDR3 DNA sequence: TGTGCCAGCAGCCTCAGGGGAAGGAACACTGAAGCTTTCTTT. The rearrangement links TRBV7-3 to TRBJ1-1, with TRBD1 as a possible D gene (6 bases). Trimming cost V 5 bases and J 1 base, with 11 bases left between them. From germline, CDR1 is SGHTA and CDR2 FQGTGA. This CDR3 has 14 amino acids. The complete variable domain, with remaining parts taken from reference TRBV7-3 and TRBJ1-1, reads GAGVSQTPSNKVTEKGKYVELRCDPISGHTALYWYRQSLGQGPEFLIYFQGTGAADDSGLPNDRFFAVRPEGSVSTLKIQRTERGDSAVYLCASSLRGRNTEAFFGQGTRLTVV.

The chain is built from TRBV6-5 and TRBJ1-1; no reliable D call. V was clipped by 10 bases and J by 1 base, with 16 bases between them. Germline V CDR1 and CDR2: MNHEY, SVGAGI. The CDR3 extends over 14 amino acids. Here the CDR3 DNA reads TGTGCCACCTATAACCCTTCTAAGAACACTGAAGCTTTCTTT. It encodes CATYNPSKNTEAFF.

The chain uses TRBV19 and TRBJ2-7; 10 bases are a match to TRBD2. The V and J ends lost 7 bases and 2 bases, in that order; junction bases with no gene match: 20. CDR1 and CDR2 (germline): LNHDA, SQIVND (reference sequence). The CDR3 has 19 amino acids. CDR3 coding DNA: TGTGCCAGTACGACCGCCCCTAGCGGGAGCACAAAAGGGCCCTACGAGCAGTACTTC. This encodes CASTTAPSGSTKGPYEQYF.